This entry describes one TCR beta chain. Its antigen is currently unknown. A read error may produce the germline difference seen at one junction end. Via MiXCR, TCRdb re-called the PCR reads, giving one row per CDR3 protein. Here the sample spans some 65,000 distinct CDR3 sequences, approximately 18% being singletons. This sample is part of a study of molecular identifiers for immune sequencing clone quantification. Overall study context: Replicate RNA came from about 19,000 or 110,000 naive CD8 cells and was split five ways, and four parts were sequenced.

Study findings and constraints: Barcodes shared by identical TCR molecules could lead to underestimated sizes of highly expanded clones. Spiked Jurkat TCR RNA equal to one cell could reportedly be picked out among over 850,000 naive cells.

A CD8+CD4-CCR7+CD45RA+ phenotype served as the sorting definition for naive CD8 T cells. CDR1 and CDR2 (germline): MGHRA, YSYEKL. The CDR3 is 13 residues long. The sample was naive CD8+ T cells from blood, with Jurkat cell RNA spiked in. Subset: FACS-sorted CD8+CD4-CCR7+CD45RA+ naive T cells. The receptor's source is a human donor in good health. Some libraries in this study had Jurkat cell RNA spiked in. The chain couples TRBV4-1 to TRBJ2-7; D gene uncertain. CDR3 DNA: TGCGCCAGCGGCCAATGGACCGAGTACGGGCAGTACTTC. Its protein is CASGQWTEYGQYF.